These T cell receptor beta chains were read from a single sample in a study of CD8 T cells in ankylosing spondylitis. TCRdb re-derived calls from the 5' RACE reads in MiXCR, one entry per CDR3 protein. The sample has 700,000 to 1,000,000 distinct CDR3 sequences, around 11% seen once. Sequencing was carried out using blood, either unsorted or a sorted T cell fraction (not recorded which). The receptors derive from a male donor with ankylosing spondylitis. CDR3s include the opening cysteine and the closing phenylalanine or tryptophan. A D gene is named only where the DNA matches it firmly. Size is stated for part of the rows, as once, few or many counts, or as a class when the clone is expanded.

>-|TRBV20-1|TRBD1|TRBJ1-4
TGCAGTGCTACTCCCACAGGGGGTGATGAAAAACTGTTTTTT
CSATPTGGDEKLFF
>few|TRBV5-1|TRBD2|TRBJ2-1
TGCGCCAGCAGCTTGATTGGGACTAGGGACAATGAGCAGTTCTTC
CASSLIGTRDNEQFF
>few|TRBV11-2|-|TRBJ2-1
TGTGCCAGCAGCTTAGGAGTGAGGGGTGGGCAGTTCTTC
CASSLGVRGGQFF
>many|TRBV5-6|-|TRBJ2-3
TGTGCCAGCAGCTTCGGGGCGGTTAGCACAGATACGCAGTATTTT
CASSFGAVSTDTQYF
>-|TRBV12-3/TRBV12-4|-|TRBJ1-4
TGTGCCAGCAGTTTACTTCGGAATGAAAAACTGTTTTTT
CASSLLRNEKLFF
>few|TRBV12-5|-|TRBJ2-5
TGTGCTAGTGGTTACCGTACAGGGAACCCAAGGCAAGAGACCCAGTACTTC
CASGYRTGNPRQETQYF
>-|TRBV6-1|TRBD1|TRBJ2-4
TGTGCCAGCAGGGACAGGGGGAAAAACATTCAGTACTTC
CASRDRGKNIQYF
>-|TRBV11-1|-|TRBJ2-5
TGTGCCAGCAGCCTTCTAACGGGGGGCCAGACCCAGTACTTC
CASSLLTGGQTQYF
>few|TRBV7-6|TRBD1|TRBJ1-5
TGTGCCAGCAGCTTAGCCCTTAGACAGGGCATCCAGCCCCAGCATTTT
CASSLALRQGIQPQHF
>-|TRBV2|-|TRBJ1-1
TGTGCCAGCAGTGAAACCGCGGACGAAGCTTTCTTT
CASSETADEAFF
>few|TRBV29-1|-|TRBJ2-1
TGCAGCGGAGAGCGAACAGGGAGCTCCTACAATGAGCAGTTCTTC
CSGERTGSSYNEQFF
>-|TRBV5-6|TRBD1|TRBJ2-3
TGTGCCAGCAGCTCCCAACCGGGACAGGGCACAGATACGCAGTATTTT
CASSSQPGQGTDTQYF
>few|TRBV18|TRBD1|TRBJ1-6
TGTGCCAGCTCCCGGGGACAGACGATGAATTCACCCCTCCACTTT
CASSRGQTMNSPLHF
>once|TRBV28|-|TRBJ1-2
TGTGCCAGCAGTTCCGAACCCCGGGGCAAAGATGGCTACACCTTC
CASSSEPRGKDGYTF
>-|TRBV6-1|-|TRBJ2-3
TGTGCCAGCCATTTGAGGGGGGGGACAGCAACTTTTAGCACAGATACGCAGTATTTT
CASHLRGGTATFSTDTQYF
>few|TRBV20-1|-|TRBJ2-5
TGCAGTGCTAGAAGGGGACATTTAGAGACCCAGTACTTC
CSARRGHLETQYF
>-|TRBV18|TRBD2|TRBJ2-5
TGTGCCAGCTCACCATGGCTAGCGGCAAACCTGGAAGAGACCCAGTACTTC
CASSPWLAANLEETQYF
>many|TRBV10-3|-|TRBJ2-1
TGTGCCGTTCAGGGCCGGGAATACAATGAGCAGTTCTTC
CAVQGREYNEQFF
>-|TRBV20-1|-|TRBJ1-2
TGCAGTGCTAGGCCCCCAGGGAAAGGCTACACCTTC
CSARPPGKGYTF
>-|TRBV7-3|-|TRBJ2-1
TGTGCCAGCAGCTGGGCCGGGACCAACGAGCAGTTCTTC
CASSWAGTNEQFF
>few|TRBV20-1|TRBD1|TRBJ2-7
TGCAGTGCTAGTCCCGTAGGACAGGGCTATAAGTCTCAGGAGCAGTACTTC
CSASPVGQGYKSQEQYF
>-|TRBV12-3/TRBV12-4|-|TRBJ2-3
TGTGCCAGCAGTTTATGGCGGGCGGTCACAGATACGCAGTATTTT
CASSLWRAVTDTQYF
>-|TRBV6-2/TRBV6-3|TRBD1|TRBJ1-1
TGTGCCAGCAGTTACTTGACAGGGGTTAGCACTGAAGCTTTCTTT
CASSYLTGVSTEAFF
>many|TRBV4-1|TRBD2|TRBJ2-5
TGCGCCAGCAGTTTCAGACTAGCGGGAGTGACGGCCCAAGAGACCCAGTACTTC
CASSFRLAGVTAQETQYF
>many|TRBV20-1|-|TRBJ2-3
TGCAGTGCTAGACCCATTTCGGACACAGATACGCAGTATTTT
CSARPISDTDTQYF
>-|TRBV6-2/TRBV6-3|-|TRBJ2-7
TGTGCCATCCGGACATCCTACGAGCAGTACTTC
CAIRTSYEQYF
>-|TRBV10-3|-|TRBJ1-6
TGTGCCATCAGTGAGAGCTCCTATAATTCACCCCTCCACTTT
CAISESSYNSPLHF
>-|TRBV28|-|TRBJ2-5
TGTGCCAGCAGTTTTGGTGGCCTCCAAGAGACCCAGTACTTC
CASSFGGLQETQYF
>many|TRBV27|-|TRBJ2-1
TGTGCCAGCAGTCAAAGGACGGACCTCTACAATGAGCAGTTCTTC
CASSQRTDLYNEQFF
>-|TRBV5-1|-|TRBJ2-2
TGCGCCAGCAGCTTTAGGGGGGCGAACACCGGGGAGCTGTTTTTT
CASSFRGANTGELFF
>many|TRBV7-9|-|TRBJ1-2
TGTGCCAGCAGCTTAACAGGGTCCGCCTACTATGGCTACACCTTC
CASSLTGSAYYGYTF
>-|TRBV6-2/TRBV6-3|TRBD2|TRBJ2-1
TGTGCCAGCAGTTTCGGACTAGCGGGGGGCCACAATGAGCAGTTCTTC
CASSFGLAGGHNEQFF
>few|TRBV20-1|TRBD2|TRBJ2-1
TGCAGTGCTAGGGGTCCTAGCGGGAGTTTAGATGAGCAGTTCTTC
CSARGPSGSLDEQFF
>many|TRBV4-3|-|TRBJ1-5
TGCGCCAGCAGCCAGGGCCGACAGTCCAATCAGCCCCAGCATTTT
CASSQGRQSNQPQHF
>-|TRBV5-6|-|TRBJ2-2
TGTGCCAGCAGGCAAGAACGTACCGGGGAGCTGTTTTTT
CASRQERTGELFF
>few|TRBV6-4|-|TRBJ1-6
TGTGCCAGCAGTGACTCCCAGGGGCTCGGTTCACCCCTCCACTTT
CASSDSQGLGSPLHF
>few|TRBV5-6|TRBD2|TRBJ2-3
TGTGCCAGCAGCTCTCAGCGGGAAGGCGGAGATACGCAGTATTTT
CASSSQREGGDTQYF
>many|TRBV29-1|-|TRBJ2-1
TGCAGCGTAGAGTTCTCCTACAATGAGCAGTTCTTC
CSVEFSYNEQFF
>many|TRBV20-1|-|TRBJ1-5
TGCAGTGCTAGAGCGCCCGGCGGCTTAAATCAGCCCCAGCATTTT
CSARAPGGLNQPQHF
>many|TRBV7-2|-|TRBJ1-2
TGTGCCAGCAGCCCAACACAGGGCTATGGCTACACCTTC
CASSPTQGYGYTF
>-|TRBV10-3|-|TRBJ2-2
TGTGCCATCAGTGAGGCACACACCGGGGAGCTGTTTTTT
CAISEAHTGELFF
>many|TRBV20-1|-|TRBJ1-1
TGCAGTGCGCCGGAACAGAACACTGAAGCTTTCTTT
CSAPEQNTEAFF
>few|TRBV5-1|-|TRBJ1-4
TGCGCCAGCGGGAGTGGTCCCTTAGAAAAACTGTTTTTT
CASGSGPLEKLFF
>-|TRBV20-1|TRBD1|TRBJ2-7
TGCAGTGCTTTTAGACCCGGGACAGGGGGCTACGAGCAGTACTTC
CSAFRPGTGGYEQYF
>-|TRBV20-1|-|TRBJ2-3
TGCAGTGTTATCCCTGGGGGAGATACGCAGTATTTT
CSVIPGGDTQYF
>few|TRBV30|TRBD1|TRBJ1-1
TGTGCCTGGAGTGGGACAGGGGGCAGGAACACTGAAGCTTTCTTT
CAWSGTGGRNTEAFF
>-|TRBV20-1|TRBD1|TRBJ1-1
TGCAGTGCTAGATTTGGACAGGGGGCGAATGAAGCTTTCTTT
CSARFGQGANEAFF
>-|TRBV20-1|-|TRBJ1-6
TGCAGTGCTACGGTGGATGGAAATTCACCCCTCCACTTT
CSATVDGNSPLHF
>-|TRBV12-3/TRBV12-4|TRBD1|TRBJ2-5
TGTGCCAGCAGTTCTGGACAGGGGGCGTACGACCAAGAGACCCAGTACTTC
CASSSGQGAYDQETQYF